The present T cell receptor beta chain was sequenced within a study of T cells in Graves' hyperthyroidism and ophthalmopathy. These patients, aged 18 to 65, had recently diagnosed hyperthyroidism lasting under 2 months. Fresh 10 ml peripheral blood yielded PBMCs. From RNA transcripts, TCR beta CDR3 regions were amplified. First-round RT-PCR of the TCR CDR3 relied on the HTBI primer set. TCRdb redid the calling of the multiplex PCR reads with MiXCR, one entry per CDR3 protein. The sample includes roughly 180,000 distinct CDR3 sequences, 15% to 20% of them seen just once. This clonotype was recorded many times. Antigen: not known. General observations from the study: By a 13 V-J model, ophthalmopathy was set apart from stable hyperthyroidism. Blood also contained most expanded thyroid clonotypes above 0.001.

Germline V gene lookup returns CDR1 MNHNS and CDR2 SASEGT. The CDR3 is 13 amino acids. V was cut by 6 bases and J by 3 bases, with 11 bases left in between. What was sequenced was blood. The TCR was taken from a woman in her fifties or sixties with Graves' hyperthyroidism. The V gene is TRBV6-1, the J gene TRBJ1-2; no reliable D call. The chain's CDR3 is CASREGQYYGYTF. For the CDR3, the DNA is TGTGCCAGCAGGGAGGGCCAGTACTATGGCTACACCTTC.